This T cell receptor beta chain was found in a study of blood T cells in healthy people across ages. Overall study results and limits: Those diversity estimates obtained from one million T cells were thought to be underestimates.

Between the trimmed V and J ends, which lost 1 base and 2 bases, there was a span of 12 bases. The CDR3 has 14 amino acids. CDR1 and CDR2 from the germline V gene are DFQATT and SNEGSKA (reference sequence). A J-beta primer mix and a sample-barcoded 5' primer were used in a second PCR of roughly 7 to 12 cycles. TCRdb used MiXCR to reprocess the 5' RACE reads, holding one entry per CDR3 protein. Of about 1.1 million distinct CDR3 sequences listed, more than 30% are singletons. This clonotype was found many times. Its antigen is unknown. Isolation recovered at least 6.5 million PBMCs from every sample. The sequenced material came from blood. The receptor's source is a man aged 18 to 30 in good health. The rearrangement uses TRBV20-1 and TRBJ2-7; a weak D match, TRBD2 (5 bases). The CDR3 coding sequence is TGCAGTGCTAGAGGCCTAACTAGAACCTACGAGCAGTACTTC. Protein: CSARGLTRTYEQYF.